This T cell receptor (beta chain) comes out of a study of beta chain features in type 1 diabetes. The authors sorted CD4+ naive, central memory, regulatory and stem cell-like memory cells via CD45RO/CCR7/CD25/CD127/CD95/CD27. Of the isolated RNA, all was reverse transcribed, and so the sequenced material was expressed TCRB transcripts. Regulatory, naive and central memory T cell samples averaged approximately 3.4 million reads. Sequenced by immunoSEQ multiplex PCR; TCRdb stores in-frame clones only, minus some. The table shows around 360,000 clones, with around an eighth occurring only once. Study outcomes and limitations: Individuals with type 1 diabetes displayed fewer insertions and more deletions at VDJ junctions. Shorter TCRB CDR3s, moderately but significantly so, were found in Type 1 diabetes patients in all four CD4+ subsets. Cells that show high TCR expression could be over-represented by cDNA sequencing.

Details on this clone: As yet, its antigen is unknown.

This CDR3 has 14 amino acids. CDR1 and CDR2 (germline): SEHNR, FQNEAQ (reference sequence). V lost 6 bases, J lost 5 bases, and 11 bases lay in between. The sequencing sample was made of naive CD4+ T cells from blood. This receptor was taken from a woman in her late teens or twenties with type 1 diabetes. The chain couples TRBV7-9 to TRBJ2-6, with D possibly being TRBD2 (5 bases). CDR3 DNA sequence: TGTGCCAGCAGTGGACGGGGATGGGCCAACGTCCTGACTTTC. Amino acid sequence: CASSGRGWANVLTF.